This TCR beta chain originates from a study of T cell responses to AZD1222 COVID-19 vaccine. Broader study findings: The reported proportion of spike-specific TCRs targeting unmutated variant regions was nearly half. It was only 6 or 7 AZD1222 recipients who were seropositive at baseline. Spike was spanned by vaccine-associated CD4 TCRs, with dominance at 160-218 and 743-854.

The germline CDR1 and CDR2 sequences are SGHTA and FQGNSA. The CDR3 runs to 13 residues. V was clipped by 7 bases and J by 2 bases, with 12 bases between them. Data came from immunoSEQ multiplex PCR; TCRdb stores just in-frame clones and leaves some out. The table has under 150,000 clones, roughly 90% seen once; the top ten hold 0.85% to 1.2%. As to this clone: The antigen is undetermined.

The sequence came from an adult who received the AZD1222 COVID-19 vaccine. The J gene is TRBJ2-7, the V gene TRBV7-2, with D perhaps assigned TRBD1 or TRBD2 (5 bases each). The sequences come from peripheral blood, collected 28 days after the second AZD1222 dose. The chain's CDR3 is CASMPGPTYEQYF. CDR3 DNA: TGTGCCAGCATGCCGGGGCCCACCTACGAGCAGTACTTC.